This TCR beta chain was sequenced in a study of spatial heterogeneity in lung cancer. Turning to the study itself: Alpha-chain sequences were detected in numbers that were consistently lower than beta-chain sequences. Study conclusions and caveats: Alpha chains reached an estimated coverage of around 7.5% of tumor T cells, and beta chains roughly 14%. How many expanded intratumoral alpha and beta TCRs were present tracked the tumor mutation count, which was a count of nonsynonymous mutations.

Every TCR cDNA molecule bore its own unique molecular identifier. One entry per CDR3 protein, called by TCRdb with MiXCR from the 5' RACE reads. The sample has 13,000 or so distinct CDR3 sequences; 5.6% are singletons. CDR3 size: 13 residues. V was cut by 4 bases and J by 8 bases, with 12 bases left in between. Time point in this sample: sample taken at primary tumor resection. Whole RNA, which was extracted from tumor, nontumor lung tissue or frozen PBMC, was sequenced without any cell sorting. At least ten counts were recorded for this clonotype. Its antigen is unknown. This beta chain is an off-target read within a library intended for alpha chains, so its frequency means little.

The TCR was taken from a female donor with early-stage non-small cell lung cancer. V is TRBV12-3 or TRBV12-4 and J is TRBJ1-3; D is perhaps TRBD1 (5 bases). Source: lung tumor tissue, taken at surgery. The CDR3 nucleotides are TGTGCCAGCAGTTCTCTGCAGGGAGACACCATATATTTT. Translated: CASSSLQGDTIYF.